Below, 32 T cell receptor beta chains from the same sample are listed, as sequenced in a study of T-cell reconstitution after alpha-beta-depleted transplantation in children. The TCRbeta library incorporated unique molecular identifiers. Using its own MiXCR run on the PCR reads, TCRdb lists one record per CDR3 protein. The sample contains 100,000 to 130,000 distinct CDR3 sequences, approximately 6.6% of which appear only once. Here the sequenced sample was PBMCs, mostly from graft donor cells, taken 360 days after TCRalphabeta/CD19-depleted stem cell transplant. The source is a male patient under 10 years old who had a stem cell transplant for acute lymphoblastic leukemia, so the T cells may come from the graft donor.

This clonotype was detected ten times or more. The V gene is TRBV24-1, the J gene TRBJ1-1; D ambiguous. This CDR3 spans 13 amino acids. Germline assignment: CDR1 KGHDR and CDR2 SFDVKD. Trimming took 0 bases from V and 1 from J, leaving 2 bases between them. The CDR3 nucleotides read TGTGCCACCAGTGATTTGAAGAACACTGAAGCTTTCTTT. Amino acids: CATSDLKNTEAFF.

In this sample, this clonotype turned up many times. The gene calls are TRBV5-1 and TRBJ2-6; TRBD2 aligns across 11 bases. CDR1 and CDR2 (germline): SGHRS, YFSETQ. There are 18 residues in the CDR3. V was clipped by 4 bases and J by 0 bases; unmatched bases: 6. The chain's CDR3 is CASSQTSGTLSGANVLTF. As DNA, the CDR3 is TGCGCCAGCAGCCAGACTAGCGGGACCCTCTCTGGGGCCAACGTCCTGACTTTC.

This clonotype was recorded a few times. This chain links TRBV7-2 with TRBJ2-1; D may match TRBD1 or TRBD2 (5 bases each). The CDR3 consists of 16 residues. CDR1 is SGHTA and CDR2 is FQGNSA in the germline V gene. Trimming stripped 8 bases from V and 1 base from J, with 18 bases between. The CDR3: CASLTMGDRSYNEQFF. The CDR3 DNA follows: TGTGCCAGCCTAACAATGGGGGATAGGTCCTACAATGAGCAGTTCTTC.

This clonotype has at least ten counts. This chain joins TRBV29-1 and TRBJ2-2, with D hard to call. Germline V lookup: CDR1 SQVTM, CDR2 ANQGSEA. V lost 5 bases to trimming and J lost 5 bases, with 9 bases between them. The CDR3 has 12 amino acids. In nucleotides, the CDR3 is TGCAGCGTTCTGGTAGGGACCGGGGAGCTGTTTTTT. As protein: CSVLVGTGELFF.

Many counts were recorded for this clonotype. This sequence joins TRBV9 and TRBJ1-2, with D possibly being TRBD1 (6 bases). The ends were cut back, 3 bases at V and 7 bases at J, with 13 bases in the middle. CDR3 length: 13 residues. Germline CDR1 SGDLS, CDR2 YYNGEE. CDR3 region: CASSAPKGGGYTF. In DNA, the CDR3 is TGTGCCAGCAGCGCGCCGAAAGGGGGTGGCTACACCTTC.

This clonotype has at least ten counts. The chain is built from TRBV7-9 and TRBJ2-4, with 10 bases aligning to TRBD1. CDR1 and CDR2 (germline): SEHNR, FQNEAQ (reference sequence). The V gene end was trimmed by 2 bases and the J gene end by 7 bases; junction bases not matched to a gene: 2. The CDR3 is made up of 14 amino acids. This CDR3 reads CASSLKDRGNIQYF. The CDR3 DNA sequence: TGTGCCAGCAGCTTAAAGGACAGGGGGAACATTCAGTACTTC.

This clonotype was seen a few times. This chain joins TRBV30 and TRBJ2-6; no reliable D call. Germline loops: CDR1 GTSNPN, CDR2 SVGIG (reference sequence). The CDR3 consists of 15 residues. Trimming stripped 1 base from V and 4 bases from J, with 11 bases between. CDR3 coding DNA: TGTGCCTGGAGTGAAATGGCGGCGGGGGCCAACGTCCTGACTTTC. Protein sequence: CAWSEMAAGANVLTF. The full variable domain, its missing parts supplied by reference TRBV30 and TRBJ2-6, is SQTIHQWPATLVQPVGSPLSLECTVEGTSNPNLYWYRQAAGRGLQLLFYSVGIGQISSEVPQNLSASRPQDRQFILSSKKLLLSDSGFYLCAWSEMAAGANVLTFGAGSRLTVL.

This clonotype was recorded at least ten times. The chain uses TRBV5-6 and TRBJ2-7, with no clear D. Germline V lookup: CDR1 SGHDT, CDR2 YYEEEE. V was clipped by 0 bases and J by 5 bases, with 6 bases between them. The CDR3 consists of 12 residues. The DNA for the CDR3 is TGTGCCAGCAGCTTGGGCACCCACGAGCAGTACTTC. Translated, it gives CASSLGTHEQYF.

This clonotype appeared many times. The J gene is TRBJ2-7, the V gene TRBV7-9, with unresolved D. CDR3 length: 13 amino acids. V dropped 2 bases and J dropped 2 bases, with 7 bases sitting between them. Per the germline V gene, CDR1 is SEHNR and CDR2 is FQNEAQ (reference sequence). The CDR3 region is CASSLPATYEQYF. In DNA, the CDR3 is TGTGCCAGCAGCTTACCTGCGACCTACGAGCAGTACTTC.

A word on this clonotype: A much larger clone differs from this one at a single base, so this may be a read error. This CDR3 fails to terminate in the conserved phenylalanine or tryptophan, so it likely reflects a read error. The limits of the CDR3 on the DNA are not certain, so only TCRdb's listed CDR3 is given. The rearrangement joins TRBV6-2 or TRBV6-3 to TRBJ2-1; the DNA was not compared with TRBD1, the D call given in the table. Germline assignment: CDR1 MNHEY and CDR2 SVGEGT. A total of 13 residues make up the CDR3, ends included. The CDR3 loop reads CASFRSPQTDKFS.

This clonotype was recorded many times. The chain recombines TRBV6-5 with TRBJ1-2; D gene ambiguous. This CDR3 has 14 residues. The ends were cut back, 2 bases at V and 5 bases at J, with 12 bases in the middle. Germline V gene sequence: CDR1 MNHEY, CDR2 SVGAGI. CDR3 coding DNA: TGTGCCAGCAGTTACAGCGGAGAATATTATGGCTACACCTTC. It codes for CASSYSGEYYGYTF.

Only a few counts were recorded for this clonotype. This rearrangement joins TRBV11-3 to TRBJ2-2; D possibly uses TRBD1 or TRBD2 (5 bases each). CDR1 is SGHNT and CDR2 is YENEEA in the germline V gene. V shed 8 bases and J shed 5 bases, with 9 bases lying between them. The CDR3 has 12 residues. The DNA for the CDR3 is TGTGCCAGCGGGGACCTGACCGGGGAGCTGTTTTTT. It codes for CASGDLTGELFF.

This clonotype was observed at least ten times. The chain is built from TRBV20-1 and TRBJ2-1; TRBD1 aligns across 7 bases. Germline CDR1 and CDR2: DFQATT and SNEGSKA (reference sequence). The length of the CDR3 is 12 residues. With 8 bases clipped from V and 0 bases from J, the junction kept 1 base outside the gene matches. CDR3 amino acids: CSRDSSYNEQFF. The CDR3 DNA follows: TGCAGTCGGGACAGCTCCTACAATGAGCAGTTCTTC.

This clonotype has at least ten counts. V usage is TRBV10-3 and J usage is TRBJ2-2, with 9 nucleotides matching TRBD2. Trimming at V came to 4 bases and at J to 7 bases, leaving 7 bases not matched to a gene. Germline loops: CDR1 ENHRY, CDR2 SYGVKD. CDR3 length equals 15 residues. Here the CDR3 reads CAISVVLAGSGELFF. DNA for the CDR3: TGTGCCATCAGTGTCGTCCTAGCGGGAAGCGGGGAGCTGTTTTTT.

This clonotype was seen a few times. J is TRBJ1-2 and V is TRBV11-1; TRBD1 matches 12 bases. This CDR3 has 19 residues. CDR1 and CDR2 (germline): SGHAT, FQDESV (reference sequence). Unmatched junction bases numbered 15, after V lost 2 bases and J lost 5 bases. The CDR3 nucleotides read TGTGCCAGCAGCTTACCCCATCCGCTGGGACAGGGGGCAGATTATGGCTACACCTTC. Protein: CASSLPHPLGQGADYGYTF. Combining the CDR3 with reference TRBV11-1 and TRBJ1-2 gives the whole variable domain EAEVAQSPRYKITEKSQAVAFWCDPISGHATLYWYRQILGQGPELLVQFQDESVVDDSQLPKDRFSAERLKGVDSTLKIQPAELGDSAMYLCASSLPHPLGQGADYGYTFGSGTRLTVV.

This clonotype was seen ten or more times. The rearrangement links TRBV2 to TRBJ1-1; D remains unclear. Germline CDR1 SNHLY, CDR2 FYNNEI. V lost 5 bases and J lost 5, with 6 bases in between. The CDR3 is 11 residues long. The CDR3 sequence: CASSTRTEAFF. CDR3 nucleotide sequence: TGTGCCAGCAGTACACGGACTGAAGCTTTCTTT.

The sample holds many counts of this clonotype. This chain links TRBV28 with TRBJ2-1; D gene ambiguous. Germline V lookup: CDR1 MDHEN, CDR2 SYDVKM. V was cut by 5 bases and J by 3 bases, with 8 bases left in between. This CDR3 is built from 13 residues. The CDR3 DNA follows: TGTGCCAGCAGTGCCGACATCTACAATGAGCAGTTCTTC. It yields the protein CASSADIYNEQFF.

There are many counts of this clonotype. The J gene is TRBJ2-3, the V gene TRBV27; 10 bases agree with TRBD2. This CDR3 has 15 residues. Trimming at V came to 3 bases and at J to 10 bases, leaving 10 bases not matched to a gene. Germline V lookup: CDR1 MNHEY, CDR2 SMNVEV (reference sequence). The DNA of the CDR3 is TGTGCCAGCAGTTTCGCTAGCGGGGGCCGTCAGGCGCAGTATTTT. This translates into CASSFASGGRQAQYF.

There are many counts of this clonotype. V gene TRBV20-1 combines with J gene TRBJ1-1; no clear D. Germline V CDR1 and CDR2: DFQATT, SNEGSKA (reference sequence). V was clipped by 5 bases and J by 7 bases, with 17 bases between them. CDR3 length: 13 amino acids. CDR3 DNA sequence: TGCAGTGCTGGCGCGAGGAGGGATCATGAAGCTTTCTTT. Protein sequence: CSAGARRDHEAFF.

This clonotype was picked up many times. The chain combines TRBV10-3 with TRBJ2-2; 8 nucleotides align to TRBD2. Trimming took 11 bases from V and 4 from J; bases not matched to a gene: 3. The CDR3 totals 12 residues. Per the germline V gene, CDR1 is ENHRY and CDR2 is SYGVKD. The CDR3 coding sequence is TGTGCCCTCGGGGGGGGCACCGGGGAGCTGTTTTTT. Its translation is CALGGGTGELFF.

This clonotype was found many times. The gene calls are TRBV29-1 and TRBJ2-7, with TRBD1 matching 9 bases. The V and J ends lost 6 bases and 1 base, in that order; junction bases with no gene match: 10. The CDR3 covers 15 residues. Germline assignment: CDR1 SQVTM and CDR2 ANQGSEA. The DNA for the CDR3 is TGCAGCGTGGAACTCCGGGACAGGGTATCCTACGAGCAGTACTTC. Amino acids: CSVELRDRVSYEQYF.

This clonotype was counted between two and nine times. V gene TRBV29-1 combines with J gene TRBJ2-7, with D possibly TRBD1 on 6 matching bases. Germline values: CDR1 SQVTM, CDR2 ANQGSEA. The CDR3 has 12 amino acids. V lost 6 bases and J lost 3, with 12 bases in between. The CDR3 loop reads CSVHLTGYEQYF. DNA of the CDR3: TGCAGCGTCCACCTGACAGGCTACGAGCAGTACTTC.

There are many counts of this clonotype. CDR3 region: CATSRDYTGELFF. The DNA for the CDR3 is TGTGCCACCAGCAGAGATTACACCGGGGAGCTGTTTTTT. J is TRBJ2-2 and V is TRBV15; D not resolved. V lost 0 bases and J 3 bases, leaving 2 bases between the germline ends. Germline assignment: CDR1 LNHNV and CDR2 YYDKDF (reference sequence). The CDR3 sequence is 13 residues long.

The rearrangement joins TRBV11-2 to TRBJ2-7; no reliable D call. This CDR3 comprises 17 residues. The V end was cut by 2 bases, the J end by 1 base, with 18 bases between. CDR1 and CDR2 (germline): SGHAT, FQNNGV. CDR3 DNA: TGTGCCAGCAGCTTATCAAAGTGGCAGCCCGATTCCTACGAGCAGTACTTC. Amino acids: CASSLSKWQPDSYEQYF.

This clonotype was found many times. This rearrangement joins TRBV6-1 to TRBJ1-1, with 7 bases matching TRBD1. The CDR3 sequence is 12 residues long. V lost 11 bases and J lost 2; bases outside the gene matches: 5. Germline loops: CDR1 MNHNS, CDR2 SASEGT. The CDR3 here is CAVRQGNTEAFF. The CDR3 DNA sequence: TGTGCCGTTCGACAGGGCAACACTGAAGCTTTCTTT.

CDR3: CASSRRGLAGVNEQFF. DNA for the CDR3: TGTGCCAGCAGCCGTCGCGGACTAGCGGGAGTAAATGAGCAGTTCTTC. The chain joins TRBV7-3 to TRBJ2-1, with 13 bases that match TRBD2. Unmatched junction bases numbered 8, after V lost 5 bases and J lost 7 bases. The CDR3 length is 16 residues. Germline V gene data show CDR1 as SGHTA and CDR2 as FQGTGA.

This clonotype was counted ten times or more. The rearrangement joins TRBV10-3 to TRBJ2-7; D is perhaps TRBD1 (6 bases). Trimming stripped 2 bases from V and 3 bases from J, with 14 bases between. There are 15 residues in the CDR3. Germline loops: CDR1 ENHRY, CDR2 SYGVKD. The CDR3 bases are TGTGCCATCAGTGAGGATGGACAGACCTTCTACGAGCAGTACTTC. It yields the protein CAISEDGQTFYEQYF.

This clonotype was seen a few times. This chain joins TRBV4-1 and TRBJ2-7, with TRBD2 matching 9 bases. The CDR3 length is 15 residues. Germline assignment: CDR1 MGHRA and CDR2 YSYEKL. V trimming: 1 base; J trimming: 7 bases; junction bases outside the gene matches: 8. DNA of the CDR3: TGCGCCAGCAGCCAAGGGGCTAGCGGGATGGGAGAGCAGTACTTC. Amino acid sequence: CASSQGASGMGEQYF.

This clonotype was observed at least ten times. This chain links TRBV2 with TRBJ2-7, with D possibly TRBD1 on 5 matching bases. Trimming left V 9 bases short and J 4 bases short, with 19 bases between. In germline, CDR1 is SNHLY, CDR2 FYNNEI. The CDR3 contains 14 residues. This CDR3 reads CASVEAGQRYEQYF. CDR3 in DNA: TGTGCCAGTGTAGAGGCAGGGCAGCGTTACGAGCAGTACTTC.

This clonotype was observed a few times. The CDR3 sequence is CASRSSGEKLFF. The CDR3, as DNA: TGTGCCAGCCGCTCGAGCGGTGAAAAACTGTTTTTT. The chain links TRBV27 to TRBJ1-4, with D hard to call. V lost 8 bases, J lost 7 bases, and 11 bases lay in between. The CDR3 runs 12 residues. Germline values: CDR1 MNHEY, CDR2 SMNVEV (reference sequence).

This clonotype was seen at least ten times. The V and J genes are TRBV4-2 and TRBJ2-7, with 10 bases lining up with TRBD1. Germline assignment: CDR1 LGHNA and CDR2 YNFKEQ. The CDR3 has 13 residues. V dropped 9 bases and J dropped 4; count of bases not matched to a gene: 6. The CDR3 DNA is TGTGCCAGTGGGGACAGGGGATCGTACGAGCAGTACTTC. Encoded protein: CASGDRGSYEQYF.

The rearrangement uses TRBV5-1 and TRBJ1-2, with D possibly being TRBD1 (6 bases). Trimming stripped 4 bases from V and 4 bases from J, with 17 bases between. The germline CDR1 and CDR2 sequences are SGHRS and YFSETQ. The CDR3 spans 15 residues. The CDR3 is CASSANRALFYGYTF. CDR3 sequence (DNA): TGCGCCAGCAGCGCCAACAGGGCCCTCTTCTATGGCTACACCTTC.